Sequencing of this T cell receptor beta chain was carried out in a study of blood T cell repertoires in COVID-19. At the level of the study: Samples taken during acute and convalescent COVID-19 were collected in the United States, Italy and Spain. The cDNA or gDNA used as material had been derived from T cells, B-cell-depleted T cells, or PBMCs.

Germline CDR1 and CDR2: GTSNPN and SVGIG (reference sequence). The CDR3 loop spans 13 amino acids. The germline V and J ends were trimmed by 1 base and 4 bases, with 11 bases remaining between them. As processed by the authors: Estimation of nucleated cell counts relied on the amplification of reference gene primers. Produced via immunoSEQ multiplex PCR; TCRdb's table is partial and in-frame only. That table gives V, J and clone size, and the DNA gave D and trimming. The sample includes 75,000 to 90,000 clones, around 90% of them seen just once. The sequence derives from a man of 80 years or more with acute or convalescent COVID-19. V and J are TRBV30 and TRBJ2-7, with a possible D match to TRBD1 (6 bases). Sequenced sample: peripheral blood. The CDR3 coding sequence is TGTGCCTGGAGTGACAGGGAAAGGTACGAGCAGTACTTC. Its protein is CAWSDRERYEQYF. The full variable domain, completed using reference TRBV30 and TRBJ2-7, is SQTIHQWPATLVQPVGSPLSLECTVEGTSNPNLYWYRQAAGRGLQLLFYSVGIGQISSEVPQNLSASRPQDRQFILSSKKLLLSDSGFYLCAWSDRERYEQYFGPGTRLTVT.